The 5 T cell receptor beta chains below all came from one sample that was sequenced in a study of T cells in Graves' hyperthyroidism and ophthalmopathy. It was RNA transcripts that yielded the amplified TCR beta CDR3 regions. HTBI primers were the set used in a first-round RT-PCR of the TCR CDR3. In TCRdb, the multiplex PCR reads were re-called with MiXCR into one record per CDR3 protein. The sample records hundreds of thousands of distinct CDR3 sequences, less than 15% being singletons. The sequenced sample was blood. All receptors derive from a middle-aged woman with Graves' hyperthyroidism.

This clonotype was seen ten or more times. The rearrangement joins TRBV15 to TRBJ2-7; TRBD1 matches 12 bases. CDR1 and CDR2 (germline): LNHNV, YYDKDF (reference sequence). The CDR3 has 16 residues. After removal of 1 base from V and 4 bases from J, the junction contained 5 bases not matched to a gene. The CDR3 DNA reads as TGTGCCACCAGCAGAGGGGGGGGACAGGGGGCTTACGAGCAGTACTTC. The encoded protein is CATSRGGGQGAYEQYF.

Ten or more counts support this clonotype. The chain recombines TRBV20-1 with TRBJ1-5; 7 positions match TRBD1. CDR1 and CDR2 (germline): DFQATT, SNEGSKA (reference sequence). This CDR3 has 14 residues. J was trimmed by 4 bases and V by 6 bases; bases with no gene match: 9. CDR3 loop: CSATPGTANQPQHF. DNA of the CDR3: TGCAGTGCCACACCCGGGACAGCTAATCAGCCCCAGCATTTT.

This chain links TRBV18 with TRBJ1-1, with 9 bases matching TRBD1. With 3 bases clipped from V and 3 bases from J, the junction kept 5 bases outside the gene matches. Germline V gene sequence: CDR1 KGHSH, CDR2 LQKENI. This CDR3 has 15 amino acids. The CDR3 DNA sequence: TGTGCCAGCTCACCGGGACAGGGAGGGTACACTGAAGCTTTCTTT. It encodes CASSPGQGGYTEAFF.

The chain links TRBV20-1 to TRBJ2-1; the match to TRBD2 covers 7 bases. The CDR3 loop spans 17 amino acids. The junction had 9 bases not matched to a gene; V was cut back by 0 bases and J by 1 base. In germline, CDR1 is DFQATT, CDR2 SNEGSKA (reference sequence). The CDR3 DNA reads TGCAGTGCTAGAGATAAGATGGCGGGAGTATCCTACAATGAGCAGTTCTTC. Its protein product is CSARDKMAGVSYNEQFF.

This clonotype was counted ten times or more. The rearrangement joins TRBV30 to TRBJ1-1; D gene ambiguous. The CDR3 is 11 amino acids. Germline values: CDR1 GTSNPN, CDR2 SVGIG (reference sequence). V was trimmed by 0 bases and J by 6 bases, leaving 5 bases between them. In DNA form, the CDR3 reads TGTGCCTGGAGTGTCGTCGCTGAAGCTTTCTTT. Translating it yields CAWSVVAEAFF.